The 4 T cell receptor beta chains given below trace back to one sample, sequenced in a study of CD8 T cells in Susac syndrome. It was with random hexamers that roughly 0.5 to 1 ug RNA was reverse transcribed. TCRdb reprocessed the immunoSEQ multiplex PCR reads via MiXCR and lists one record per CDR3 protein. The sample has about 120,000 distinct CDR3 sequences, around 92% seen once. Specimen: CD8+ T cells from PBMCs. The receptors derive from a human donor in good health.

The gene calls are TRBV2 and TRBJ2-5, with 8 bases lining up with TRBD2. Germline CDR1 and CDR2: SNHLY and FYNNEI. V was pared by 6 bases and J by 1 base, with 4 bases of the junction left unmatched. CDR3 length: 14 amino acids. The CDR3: CASRGGLAQETQYF. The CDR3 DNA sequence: TGTGCCAGCAGGGGCGGACTAGCCCAAGAGACCCAGTACTTC.

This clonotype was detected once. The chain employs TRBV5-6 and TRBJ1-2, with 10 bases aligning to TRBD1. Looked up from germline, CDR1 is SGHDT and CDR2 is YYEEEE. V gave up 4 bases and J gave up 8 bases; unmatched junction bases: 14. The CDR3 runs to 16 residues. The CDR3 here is CASSILPGQGIGGYTF. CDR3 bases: TGTGCCAGCAGCATCCTCCCGGGACAGGGGATCGGGGGCTACACCTTC.

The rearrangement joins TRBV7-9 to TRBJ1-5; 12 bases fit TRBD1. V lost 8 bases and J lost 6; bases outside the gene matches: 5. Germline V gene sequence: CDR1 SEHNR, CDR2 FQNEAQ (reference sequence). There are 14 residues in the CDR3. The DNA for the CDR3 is TGTGCCAGCGGGGGACAGGGGGCCGTTCAGCCCCAGCATTTT. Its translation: CASGGQGAVQPQHF.

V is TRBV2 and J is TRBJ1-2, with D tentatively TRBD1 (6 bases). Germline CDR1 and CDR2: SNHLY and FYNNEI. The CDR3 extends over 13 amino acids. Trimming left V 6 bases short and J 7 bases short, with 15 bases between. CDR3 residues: CASRGGGQRGYTF. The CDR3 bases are TGTGCCAGCAGAGGAGGAGGACAGCGTGGCTACACCTTC.